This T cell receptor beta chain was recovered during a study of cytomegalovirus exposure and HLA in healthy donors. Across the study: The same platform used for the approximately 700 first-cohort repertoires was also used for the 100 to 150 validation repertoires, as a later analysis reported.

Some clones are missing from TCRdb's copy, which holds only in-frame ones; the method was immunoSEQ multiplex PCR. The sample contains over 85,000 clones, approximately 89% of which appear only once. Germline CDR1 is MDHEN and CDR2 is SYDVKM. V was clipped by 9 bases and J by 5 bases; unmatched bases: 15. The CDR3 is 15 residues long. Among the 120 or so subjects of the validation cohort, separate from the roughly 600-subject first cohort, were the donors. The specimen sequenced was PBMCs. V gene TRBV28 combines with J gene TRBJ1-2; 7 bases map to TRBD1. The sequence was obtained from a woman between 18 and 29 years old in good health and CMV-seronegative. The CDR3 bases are TGTGCCAGTACGGGGGGGGACAGCCTTTCGTATGGCTACACCTTC. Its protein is CASTGGDSLSYGYTF.